Below, 8 T cell receptor beta chains from the same sample are listed, as sequenced in a study of T cell repertoires in urothelial bladder cancer. Profiled with immunoSEQ multiplex PCR; TCRdb holds only in-frame clones, not every one. The sample lists about 13,000 clones, around three fifths occurring once. Sequencing was done on a sample of tumor-infiltrating cells from bladder cancer. The source of these receptors is a human donor with urothelial carcinoma.

In this sample, this clone turned up a few times. The sample carries other DNA sequences with the same CDR3. V is TRBV27 and J is TRBJ2-7; D uncertain. The CDR3 length is 13 residues. V lost 0 bases and J lost 5, with 8 bases in between. Germline CDR1 reads MNHEY; CDR2 reads SMNVEV (reference sequence). The CDR3 sequence: CASSLSPENEQYF. CDR3 DNA: TGTGCCAGCAGTTTATCGCCCGAAAACGAGCAGTACTTC.

The chain employs TRBV5-4 and TRBJ1-2; no clear D. The V and J ends lost 3 bases and 10 bases respectively, with 10 bases between them. Germline CDR1 is SGHNT and CDR2 is YYREEE (reference sequence). The CDR3 is made up of 11 amino acids. The CDR3 protein is CASSSKNAYTF. CDR3 bases: TGTGCCAGCAGCTCTAAAAACGCCTACACCTTC.

The chain couples TRBV15 to TRBJ2-5, with 7 bases that match TRBD2. Germline lookup yields CDR1 LNHNV and CDR2 YYDKDF (reference sequence). V trimming: 0 bases; J trimming: 5 bases; junction bases outside the gene matches: 9. The CDR3 covers 16 residues. Here the CDR3 reads CATSRDPSRGGETQYF. The CDR3 region has the DNA TGTGCCACCAGCAGAGATCCGAGTCGGGGAGGGGAGACCCAGTACTTC.

The chain carries TRBV27 and TRBJ1-2; D unclear. Germline V lookup: CDR1 MNHEY, CDR2 SMNVEV (reference sequence). The length of the CDR3 is 13 residues. Trimming shortened V by 0 bases and J by 7 bases, and 9 bases separated the two germline ends. Here the CDR3 reads CASSLSVGVGYTF. The CDR3 DNA is TGTGCCAGCAGTTTATCCGTCGGCGTTGGCTACACCTTC.

The chain joins TRBV5-1 to TRBJ2-5, with D uncertain. The germline CDR1 and CDR2 sequences are SGHRS and YFSETQ. The length of the CDR3 is 12 residues. V shed 1 base and J shed 2 bases, with 3 bases lying between them. CDR3 sequence reads: CASSLNQETQYF. CDR3 nucleotides: TGCGCCAGCAGCTTGAATCAAGAGACCCAGTACTTC.

This clone has more than one count but fewer than ten. V and J are TRBV6-5 and TRBJ2-6, with 7 bases that match TRBD1. The CDR3 extends over 14 amino acids. The germline V gene encodes CDR1 MNHEY and CDR2 SVGAGI. Unmatched junction bases numbered 4, after V lost 3 bases and J lost 8 bases. Here the CDR3 DNA reads TGTGCCAGCAGTTATTCGGGACAGTCCAACGTCCTGACTTTC. It codes for CASSYSGQSNVLTF.

The chain joins TRBV6-1 to TRBJ1-2, with D possibly matching TRBD1 (5 bases). Trimming removed 6 bases at V and 4 bases at J, with 15 bases between. The germline V gene has CDR1 MNHNS and CDR2 SASEGT. This CDR3 is built from 14 residues. The CDR3 reads CASSPGTSTYGYTF. The CDR3, as DNA: TGTGCCAGCAGCCCCGGGACTTCAACCTATGGCTACACCTTC.

The gene calls are TRBV6-5 and TRBJ2-7; TRBD2 matches at 8 bases. CDR3 length: 13 amino acids. The V and J ends lost 0 bases and 7 bases, in that order; junction bases with no gene match: 2. CDR1 and CDR2 (germline): MNHEY, SVGAGI. The CDR3 loop is CASSYSGGGEQYV. The CDR3 DNA reads TGTGCCAGCAGTTACTCGGGCGGGGGGGAGCAGTACGTC.